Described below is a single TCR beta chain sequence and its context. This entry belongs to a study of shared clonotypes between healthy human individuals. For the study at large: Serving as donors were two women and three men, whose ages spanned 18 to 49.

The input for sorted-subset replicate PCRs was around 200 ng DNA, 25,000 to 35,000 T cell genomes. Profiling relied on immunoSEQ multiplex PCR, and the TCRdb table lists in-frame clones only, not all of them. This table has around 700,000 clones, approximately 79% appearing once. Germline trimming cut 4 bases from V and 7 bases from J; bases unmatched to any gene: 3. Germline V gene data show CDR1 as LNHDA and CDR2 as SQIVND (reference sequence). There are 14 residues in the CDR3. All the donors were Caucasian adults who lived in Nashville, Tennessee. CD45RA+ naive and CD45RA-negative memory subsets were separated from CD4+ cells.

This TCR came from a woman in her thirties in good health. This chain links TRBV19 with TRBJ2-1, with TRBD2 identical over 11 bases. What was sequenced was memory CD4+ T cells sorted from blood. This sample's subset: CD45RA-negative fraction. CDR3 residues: CASSRVAGGNEQFF. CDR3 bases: TGTGCCAGTAGTAGAGTAGCGGGAGGGAATGAGCAGTTCTTC.